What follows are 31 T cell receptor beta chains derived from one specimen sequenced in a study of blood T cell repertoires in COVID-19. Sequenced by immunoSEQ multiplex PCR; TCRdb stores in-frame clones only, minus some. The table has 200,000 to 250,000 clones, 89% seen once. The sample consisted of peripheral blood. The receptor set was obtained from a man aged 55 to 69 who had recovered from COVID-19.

The CDR3: CASSYGREQFF. For the CDR3, the DNA is TGTGCCAGCAGCTATGGCAGAGAGCAGTTCTTC. The chain joins TRBV21-1 to TRBJ2-1; TRBD1 reflects the table's D call only, with no check against the DNA. TRBV21-1 counts as a pseudogene. The CDR3 has 11 residues.

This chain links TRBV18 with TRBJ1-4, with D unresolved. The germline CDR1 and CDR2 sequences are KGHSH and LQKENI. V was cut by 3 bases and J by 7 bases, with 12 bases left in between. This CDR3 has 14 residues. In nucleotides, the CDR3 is TGTGCCAGCTCACCGGGAGTTGAAGGTGAAAAACTGTTTTTT. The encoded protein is CASSPGVEGEKLFF.

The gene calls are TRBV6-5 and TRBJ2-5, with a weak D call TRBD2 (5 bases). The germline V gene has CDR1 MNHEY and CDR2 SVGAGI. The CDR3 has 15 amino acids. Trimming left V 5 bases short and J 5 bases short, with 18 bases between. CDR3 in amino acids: CASSQVGISRETQYF. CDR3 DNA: TGTGCCAGCAGTCAGGTCGGGATCTCGAGGGAGACCCAGTACTTC.

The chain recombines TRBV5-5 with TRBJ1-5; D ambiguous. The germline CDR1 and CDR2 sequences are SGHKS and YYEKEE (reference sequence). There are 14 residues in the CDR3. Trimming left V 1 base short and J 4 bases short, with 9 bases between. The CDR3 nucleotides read TGTGCCAGCAGCTTGTTGGCGGCTAATCAGCCCCAGCATTTT. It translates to CASSLLAANQPQHF.

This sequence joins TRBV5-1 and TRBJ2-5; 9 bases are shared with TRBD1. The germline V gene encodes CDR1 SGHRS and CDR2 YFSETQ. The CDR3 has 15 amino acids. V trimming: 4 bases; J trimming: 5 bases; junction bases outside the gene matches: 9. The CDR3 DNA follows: TGCGCCAGCAGCCGCAGGGACAGGGAGGGGGAGACCCAGTACTTC. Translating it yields CASSRRDREGETQYF.

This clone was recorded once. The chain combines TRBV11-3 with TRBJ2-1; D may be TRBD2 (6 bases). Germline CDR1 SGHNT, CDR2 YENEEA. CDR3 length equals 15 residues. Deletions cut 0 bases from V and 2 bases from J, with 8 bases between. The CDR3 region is CASSLDSGAYNEQFF. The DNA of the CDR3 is TGTGCCAGCAGCTTAGATAGCGGTGCCTACAATGAGCAGTTCTTC.

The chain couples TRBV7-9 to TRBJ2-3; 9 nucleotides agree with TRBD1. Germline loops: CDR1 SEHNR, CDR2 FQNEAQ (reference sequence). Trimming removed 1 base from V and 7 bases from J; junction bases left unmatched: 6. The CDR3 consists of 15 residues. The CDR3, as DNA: TGTGCCAGCAGCTTAGTACAGGGGGCGCCATATACGCAGTATTTT. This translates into CASSLVQGAPYTQYF. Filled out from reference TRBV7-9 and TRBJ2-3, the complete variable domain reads DTGVSQNPRHKITKRGQNVTFRCDPISEHNRLYWYRQTLGQGPEFLTYFQNEAQLEKSRLLSDRFSAERPKGSFSTLEIQRTEQGDSAMYLCASSLVQGAPYTQYFGPGTRLTVL.

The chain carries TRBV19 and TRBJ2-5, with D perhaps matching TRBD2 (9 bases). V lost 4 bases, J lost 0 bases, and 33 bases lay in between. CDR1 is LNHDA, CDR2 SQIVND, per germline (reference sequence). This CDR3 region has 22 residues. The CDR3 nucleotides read TGTGCCAGTAGTACCCGACCCCTGACCAGGGGGCTGGCGGGAGGGTACCAAGAGACCCAGTACTTC. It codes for CASSTRPLTRGLAGGYQETQYF.

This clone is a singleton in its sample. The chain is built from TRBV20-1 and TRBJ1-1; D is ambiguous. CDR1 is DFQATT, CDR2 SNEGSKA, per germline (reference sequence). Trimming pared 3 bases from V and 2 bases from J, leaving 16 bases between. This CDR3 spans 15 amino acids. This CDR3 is CSASDGLASNTEAFF. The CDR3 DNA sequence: TGCAGTGCTAGTGATGGGCTCGCGAGTAACACTGAAGCTTTCTTT.

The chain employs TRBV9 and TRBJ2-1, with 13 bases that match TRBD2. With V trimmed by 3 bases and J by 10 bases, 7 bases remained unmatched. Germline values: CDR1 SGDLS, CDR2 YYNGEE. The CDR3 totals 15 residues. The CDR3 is CASSARLAGGPEQFF. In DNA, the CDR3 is TGTGCCAGCAGCGCTAGACTAGCGGGGGGCCCGGAGCAGTTCTTC.

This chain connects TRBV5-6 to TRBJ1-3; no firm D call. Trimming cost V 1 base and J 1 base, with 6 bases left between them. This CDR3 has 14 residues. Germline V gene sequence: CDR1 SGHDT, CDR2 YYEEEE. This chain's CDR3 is CASSLRGSGNTIYF. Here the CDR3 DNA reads TGTGCCAGCAGCTTGCGGGGTTCTGGAAACACCATATATTTT. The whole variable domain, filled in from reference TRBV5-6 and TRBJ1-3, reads DAGVTQSPTHLIKTRGQQVTLRCSPKSGHDTVSWYQQALGQGPQFIFQYYEEEERQRGNFPDRFSGHQFPNYSSELNVNALLLGDSALYLCASSLRGSGNTIYFGEGSWLTVV.

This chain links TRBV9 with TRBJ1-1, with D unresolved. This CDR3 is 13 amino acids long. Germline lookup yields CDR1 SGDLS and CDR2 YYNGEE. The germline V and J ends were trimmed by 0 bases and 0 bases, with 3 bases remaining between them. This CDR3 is CASSVDLNTEAFF. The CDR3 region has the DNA TGTGCCAGCAGCGTAGACTTGAACACTGAAGCTTTCTTT.

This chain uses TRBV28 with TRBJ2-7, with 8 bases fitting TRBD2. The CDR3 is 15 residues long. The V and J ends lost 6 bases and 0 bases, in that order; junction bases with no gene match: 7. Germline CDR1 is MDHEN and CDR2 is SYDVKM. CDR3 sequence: CASSRGGASSYEQYF. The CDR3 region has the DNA TGTGCCAGCAGCCGGGGGGGGGCTAGCTCCTACGAGCAGTACTTC.

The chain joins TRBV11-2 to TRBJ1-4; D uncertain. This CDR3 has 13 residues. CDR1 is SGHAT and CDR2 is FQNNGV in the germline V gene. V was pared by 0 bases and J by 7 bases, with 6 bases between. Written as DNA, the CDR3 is TGTGCCAGCAGCTTAGAATCCAGTGAAAAACTGTTTTTT. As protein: CASSLESSEKLFF.

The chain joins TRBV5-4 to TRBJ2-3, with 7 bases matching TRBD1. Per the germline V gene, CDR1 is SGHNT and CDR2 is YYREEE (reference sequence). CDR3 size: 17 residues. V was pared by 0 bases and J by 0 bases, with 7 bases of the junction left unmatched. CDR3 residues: CASSLANRGSSTDTQYF. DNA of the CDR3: TGTGCCAGCAGCTTGGCAAACAGGGGTTCTAGCACAGATACGCAGTATTTT.

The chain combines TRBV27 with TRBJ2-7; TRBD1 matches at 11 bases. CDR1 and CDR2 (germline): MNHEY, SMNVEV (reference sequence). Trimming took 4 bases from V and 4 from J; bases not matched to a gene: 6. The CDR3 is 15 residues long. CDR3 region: CASSSPGTGGYEQYF. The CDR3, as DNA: TGTGCCAGCAGTTCGCCCGGGACAGGGGGTTACGAGCAGTACTTC.

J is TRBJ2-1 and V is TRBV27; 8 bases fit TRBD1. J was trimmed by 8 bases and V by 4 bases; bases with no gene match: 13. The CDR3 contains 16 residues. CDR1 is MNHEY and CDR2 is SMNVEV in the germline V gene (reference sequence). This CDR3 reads CASSSPQGAFGDEQFF. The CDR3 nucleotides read TGTGCCAGCAGTTCCCCTCAGGGGGCCTTCGGGGATGAGCAGTTCTTC.

In DNA, the CDR3 is TGTGCCAGCACCCACCCCGCTCGGACAGTTACGAACACTGAAGCTTTCTTT. Translation: CASTHPARTVTNTEAFF. This chain joins TRBV21-1 and TRBJ1-1; the DNA was not compared with TRBD1, the D call given in the table. TRBV21-1 is an annotated pseudogene. This CDR3 region has 17 residues.

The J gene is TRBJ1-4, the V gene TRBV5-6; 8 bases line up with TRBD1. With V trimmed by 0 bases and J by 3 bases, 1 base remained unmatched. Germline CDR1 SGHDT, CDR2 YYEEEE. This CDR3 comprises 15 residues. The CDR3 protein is CASSLETGANEKLFF. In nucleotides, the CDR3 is TGTGCCAGCAGCTTGGAGACAGGGGCTAATGAAAAACTGTTTTTT.

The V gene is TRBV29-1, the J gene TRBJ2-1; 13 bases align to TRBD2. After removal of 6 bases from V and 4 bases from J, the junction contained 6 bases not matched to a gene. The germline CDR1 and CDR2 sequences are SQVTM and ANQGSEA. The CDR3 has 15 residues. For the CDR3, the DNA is TGCAGCGTCCCCCCGACTAGCGGGAGGTACAATGAGCAGTTCTTC. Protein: CSVPPTSGRYNEQFF.

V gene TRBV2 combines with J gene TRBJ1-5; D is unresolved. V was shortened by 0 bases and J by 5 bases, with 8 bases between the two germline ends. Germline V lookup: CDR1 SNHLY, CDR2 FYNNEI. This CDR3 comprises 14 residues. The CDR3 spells CASSEARPDQPQHF. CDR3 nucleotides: TGTGCCAGCAGTGAAGCGAGGCCTGATCAGCCCCAGCATTTT.

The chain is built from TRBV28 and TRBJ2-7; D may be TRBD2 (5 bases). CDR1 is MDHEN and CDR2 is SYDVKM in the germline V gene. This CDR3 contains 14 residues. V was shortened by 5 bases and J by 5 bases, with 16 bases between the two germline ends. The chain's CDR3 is CASSALNGVNEQYF. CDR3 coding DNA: TGTGCCAGCAGTGCCCTCAACGGGGTCAACGAGCAGTACTTC.

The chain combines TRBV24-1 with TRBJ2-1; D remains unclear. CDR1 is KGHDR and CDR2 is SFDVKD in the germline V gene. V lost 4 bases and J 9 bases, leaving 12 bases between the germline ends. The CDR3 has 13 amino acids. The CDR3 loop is CATSDAWAAEQFF. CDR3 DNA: TGTGCCACCAGTGACGCGTGGGCAGCTGAGCAGTTCTTC.

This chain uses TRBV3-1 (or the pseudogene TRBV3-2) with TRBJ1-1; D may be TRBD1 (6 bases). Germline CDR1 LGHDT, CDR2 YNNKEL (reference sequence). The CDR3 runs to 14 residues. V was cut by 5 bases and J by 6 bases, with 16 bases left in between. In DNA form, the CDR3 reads TGTGCCAGCAGCGTTCAGACAGGAAAGGCTGAAGCTTTCTTT. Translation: CASSVQTGKAEAFF.

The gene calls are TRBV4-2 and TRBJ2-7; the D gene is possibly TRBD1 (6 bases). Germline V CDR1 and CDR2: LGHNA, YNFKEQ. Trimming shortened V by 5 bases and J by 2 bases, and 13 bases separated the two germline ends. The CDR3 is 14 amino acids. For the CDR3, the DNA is TGTGCCAGCAGCGGGTCAGGGGCCCCCTACGAGCAGTACTTC. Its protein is CASSGSGAPYEQYF.

The CDR3 region has the DNA TGCGCCAGCAGCCAAAGGACGCCCCCGGGACTGACCACTCATACGCAGTATTTT. It translates to CASSQRTPPGLTTHTQYF. This chain joins TRBV4-1 and TRBJ2-3; tentative D call: TRBD2 (6 bases). Per germline, CDR1 MGHRA and CDR2 YSYEKL. This CDR3 contains 18 residues. The V end lost 2 bases, the J end lost 7 bases, and 25 bases lay between the germline ends.

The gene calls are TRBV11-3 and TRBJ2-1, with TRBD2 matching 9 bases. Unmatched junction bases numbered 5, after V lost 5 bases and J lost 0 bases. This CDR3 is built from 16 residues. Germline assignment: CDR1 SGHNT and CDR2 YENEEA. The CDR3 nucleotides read TGTGCCAGCAGCCCCATAGCGGGAGCCTCCTACAATGAGCAGTTCTTC. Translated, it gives CASSPIAGASYNEQFF.

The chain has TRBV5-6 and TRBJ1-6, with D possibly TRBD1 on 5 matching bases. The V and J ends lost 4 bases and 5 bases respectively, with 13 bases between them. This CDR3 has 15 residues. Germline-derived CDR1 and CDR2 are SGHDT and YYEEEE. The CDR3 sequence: CASSHGGVHNSPLHF. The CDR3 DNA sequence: TGTGCCAGCAGCCACGGGGGGGTCCATAATTCACCCCTCCACTTT.

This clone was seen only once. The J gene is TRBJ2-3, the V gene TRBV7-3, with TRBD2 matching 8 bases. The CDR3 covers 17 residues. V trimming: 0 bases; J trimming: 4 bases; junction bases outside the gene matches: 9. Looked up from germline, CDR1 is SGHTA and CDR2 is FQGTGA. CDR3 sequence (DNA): TGTGCCAGCAGCTTAACGCCTCGTGCAGCGGGAGCAGATACGCAGTATTTT. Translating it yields CASSLTPRAAGADTQYF.

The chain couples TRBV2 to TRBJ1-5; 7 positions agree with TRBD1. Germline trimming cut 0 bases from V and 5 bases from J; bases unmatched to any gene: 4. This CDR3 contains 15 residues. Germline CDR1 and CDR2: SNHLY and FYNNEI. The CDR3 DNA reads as TGTGCCAGCAGTGAAGCGCTGACAGGGTATCAGCCCCAGCATTTT. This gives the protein CASSEALTGYQPQHF.

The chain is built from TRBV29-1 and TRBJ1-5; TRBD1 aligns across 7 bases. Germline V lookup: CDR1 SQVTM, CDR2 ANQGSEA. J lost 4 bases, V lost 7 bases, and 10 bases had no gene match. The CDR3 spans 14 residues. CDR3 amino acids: CSAQGGGSNQPQHF. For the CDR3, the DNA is TGCAGCGCCCAAGGAGGGGGCTCTAATCAGCCCCAGCATTTT.